The subject of this entry is one T cell receptor beta chain. This entry is derived from a study of T cells expressing NK-cell markers. Germline CDR1 is SGHRS and CDR2 is YFSETQ. The CDR3 length is 15 residues. TCRdb derives one entry per CDR3 protein from the 5' RACE reads, leaving out DNA. The data include about 380,000 distinct CDR3 sequences; the top ten clones carry 5.2%. The chain has TRBV5-1 and TRBJ2-1; checking the TCRdb D call of TRBD1 is not possible without DNA. The TCR comes from a man aged 18 to 69 in good health. Material for sequencing was blood T cells: a sorted CD56 or NKG2C T cell subset, CD4+ or CD8+ T cells, or bulk PBMC T cells (not recorded which). CDR3: CASSPTTGYPNEQFF.